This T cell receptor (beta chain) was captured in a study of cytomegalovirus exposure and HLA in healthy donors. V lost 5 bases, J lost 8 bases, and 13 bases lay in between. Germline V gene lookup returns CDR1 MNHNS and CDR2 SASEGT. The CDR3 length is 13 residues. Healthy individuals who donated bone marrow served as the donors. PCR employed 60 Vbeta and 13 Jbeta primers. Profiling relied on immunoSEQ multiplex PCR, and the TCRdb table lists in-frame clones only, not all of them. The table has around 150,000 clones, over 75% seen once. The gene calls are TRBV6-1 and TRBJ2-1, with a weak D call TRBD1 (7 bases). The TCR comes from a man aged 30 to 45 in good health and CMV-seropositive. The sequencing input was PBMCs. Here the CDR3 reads CASSSQGGHEQFF. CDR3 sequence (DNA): TGTGCCAGCAGTTCTCAGGGGGGCCATGAGCAGTTCTTC.